This is a list of T cell receptor beta chains from one sample in a study of CD8 T cells in ankylosing spondylitis. TCRdb re-analysed the 5' RACE reads in MiXCR, keeping a single row per CDR3 protein. The sample lists some 350,000 distinct CDR3 sequences, around 15% occurring once. The specimen was blood, either unsorted or a sorted T cell fraction (not recorded which). The receptors shown here come from a male donor with ankylosing spondylitis or in good health (not recorded which). Both conserved end residues are part of each CDR3. Each record gives: J gene, clone size, D gene, V gene, CDR3 protein, CDR3 DNA. A D gene is named only where the DNA matches it firmly. Clone sizes are given selectively: once, few, many, or a class where the clone is expanded.

>TRBJ2-7|few|TRBD2|TRBV6-1
CASSDSGLADTYEQYF
TGTGCCAGCAGTGACAGCGGACTAGCGGATACTTACGAGCAGTACTTC
>TRBJ1-1|few|-|TRBV9
CASSVASRGNTEAFF
TGTGCCAGCAGCGTAGCTTCCCGGGGTAACACTGAAGCTTTCTTT
>TRBJ2-1|-|TRBD1|TRBV6-1
CASSMGQLISYNEQFF
TGTGCCAGCAGTATGGGACAGTTAATTTCCTACAATGAGCAGTTCTTC
>TRBJ2-1|few|-|TRBV6-1
CASSEPVAGRLNEQFF
TGTGCCAGCAGTGAACCCGTAGCTGGCCGTTTGAATGAGCAGTTCTTC
>TRBJ2-1|few|-|TRBV11-1
CASGRDTYNEQFF
TGTGCCAGCGGACGGGACACTTACAATGAGCAGTTCTTC
>TRBJ2-2|few|-|TRBV6-2/TRBV6-3
CASIKLGFGELFF
TGTGCCAGCATTAAGCTGGGGTTCGGGGAGCTGTTTTTT
>TRBJ1-1|-|-|TRBV24-1
CATSDLGKKAFF
TGTGCCACCAGTGATTTAGGGAAGAAAGCTTTCTTT
>TRBJ2-3|few|-|TRBV20-1
CSARRGTASTDTQYF
TGCAGTGCCAGACGGGGGACAGCTAGCACAGATACGCAGTATTTT
>TRBJ2-3|-|TRBD2|TRBV5-1
CASSEGLAGEGTQYF
TGCGCCAGCAGCGAGGGACTAGCGGGGGAGGGCACGCAGTATTTT
>TRBJ1-1|-|-|TRBV12-3/TRBV12-4
CASAAGWGPTEAFF
TGTGCCAGTGCTGCCGGCTGGGGCCCCACTGAAGCTTTCTTT
>TRBJ2-7|few|-|TRBV10-3
CAISESKGTTNYEQYF
TGTGCCATCAGTGAGTCGAAGGGGACAACGAACTACGAGCAGTACTTC
>TRBJ1-1|-|-|TRBV11-2
CATGLGETTEAFF
TGTGCCACCGGCCTAGGGGAAACGACTGAAGCTTTCTTT
>TRBJ1-1|many|TRBD1|TRBV5-1
CASRTGGSDTEAFF
TGCGCCAGCAGGACAGGGGGTTCGGACACTGAAGCTTTCTTT
>TRBJ1-5|-|-|TRBV12-3/TRBV12-4
CASRKDQYSNQPQHF
TGTGCCAGCAGAAAAGATCAGTATAGCAATCAGCCCCAGCATTTT
>TRBJ2-1|few|TRBD2|TRBV24-1
CATAGTTHNEQFF
TGTGCCACCGCGGGGACTACGCACAATGAGCAGTTCTTC
>TRBJ1-2|few|-|TRBV6-6
CASEGGGYGYTF
TGTGCCAGCGAGGGGGGAGGATATGGCTACACCTTC
>TRBJ2-4|-|-|TRBV4-1
CASSIEPGSIQYF
TGCGCCAGCAGCATAGAGCCAGGCTCTATTCAGTACTTC
>TRBJ1-6|few|TRBD1|TRBV7-8
CASSLATGWNSPLHF
TGTGCCAGCAGCTTAGCGACAGGGTGGAATTCACCCCTCCACTTT
>TRBJ2-3|few|TRBD2|TRBV7-9
CASSGAGTSGVADTQYF
TGTGCCAGCAGCGGAGCCGGGACTAGCGGGGTGGCAGATACGCAGTATTTT
>TRBJ2-7|-|-|TRBV5-1
CASSSTARGTYEQYF
TGCGCCAGCAGCTCGACAGCTAGGGGAACCTACGAGCAGTACTTC
>TRBJ2-5|few|-|TRBV5-1
CASSALHTGAQETQYF
TGCGCCAGCAGCGCTCTTCACACGGGGGCCCAAGAGACCCAGTACTTC
>TRBJ2-1|few|-|TRBV9
CASSVTPAGYFDEQFF
TGTGCCAGCAGCGTAACCCCCGCGGGATATTTCGATGAGCAGTTCTTC
>TRBJ2-2|-|TRBD2|TRBV19
CASTANSGTSGRPYTGELFF
TGTGCCAGTACCGCCAACTCCGGGACTAGCGGGAGACCTTACACCGGGGAGCTGTTTTTT
>TRBJ2-2|-|-|TRBV10-1
CASSDKQGFGSNTGELFF
TGCGCCAGCAGTGATAAGCAGGGATTTGGGTCGAACACCGGGGAGCTGTTTTTT
>TRBJ2-1|many|-|TRBV5-1
CASSLTGSNEQFF
TGCGCCAGCAGCTTAACAGGGTCCAATGAGCAGTTCTTC
>TRBJ1-2|-|-|TRBV19
CASNDGNYGYTF
TGTGCCAGTAATGACGGAAACTATGGCTACACCTTC
>TRBJ2-3|-|-|TRBV6-1
CASSRRVGDTQYF
TGTGCCAGCAGCCGCAGAGTGGGAGATACGCAGTATTTT
>TRBJ2-7|many|TRBD2|TRBV12-3/TRBV12-4
CASSLSSGTILYEQYF
TGTGCCAGCAGTTTGAGTAGCGGGACTATTCTGTACGAGCAGTACTTC
>TRBJ1-5|few|-|TRBV9
CASSVGVYQPQHF
TGTGCCAGCAGCGTCGGCGTGTATCAGCCCCAGCATTTT
>TRBJ2-5|few|-|TRBV6-1
CASTQSGGPGTQYF
TGTGCCAGCACTCAAAGTGGGGGACCGGGGACCCAGTACTTC
>TRBJ2-7|-|TRBD2|TRBV6-1
CASSERSGGIYEQYF
TGTGCCAGCAGTGAAAGGTCGGGGGGTATCTACGAGCAGTACTTC
>TRBJ1-6|-|-|TRBV6-5
CASSYSNPDNSPLHF
TGTGCCAGCAGTTACTCGAACCCAGATAATTCACCCCTCCACTTT
>TRBJ1-1|few|-|TRBV3-1
CASSQDWTINTEAFF
TGTGCCAGCAGCCAAGATTGGACAATTAACACTGAAGCTTTCTTT
>TRBJ2-1|-|-|TRBV12-3/TRBV12-4
CASDRYNEQFF
TGTGCCAGCGATAGGTACAATGAGCAGTTCTTC
>TRBJ2-7|few|TRBD1|TRBV5-1
CASSLEGTAFYEQYF
TGCGCCAGCAGCTTGGAAGGGACAGCTTTCTACGAGCAGTACTTC
>TRBJ2-7|few|-|TRBV7-9
CASSVGVYEQYF
TGTGCCAGCAGCGTGGGAGTCTACGAGCAGTACTTC
>TRBJ2-3|few|TRBD2|TRBV19
CASSGTSGNTDTQYF
TGTGCCAGTAGCGGGACTAGCGGAAACACAGATACGCAGTATTTT
>TRBJ2-5|-|TRBD1|TRBV30
CAWSRGSGQETQYF
TGTGCCTGGAGCAGGGGGTCGGGGCAAGAGACCCAGTACTTC
>TRBJ2-7|-|-|TRBV6-6
CASSYEGYEQYF
TGTGCCAGCAGTTACGAAGGCTACGAGCAGTACTTC
>TRBJ2-7|few|-|TRBV5-1
CASKRGSTYEQYF
TGCGCCAGCAAAAGGGGATCTACCTACGAGCAGTACTTC
>TRBJ1-1|few|-|TRBV7-9
CASSLKENSAFF
TGTGCCAGCAGCTTAAAAGAAAACTCAGCTTTCTTT
>TRBJ2-7|-|TRBD1|TRBV5-5
CASALNPRTGAEYEQYF
TGTGCCAGCGCTCTAAACCCCAGGACAGGGGCCGAATACGAGCAGTACTTC
>TRBJ2-1|-|TRBD2|TRBV20-1
CSASGREPNEQFF
TGCAGTGCTAGTGGGCGGGAGCCGAATGAGCAGTTCTTC
>TRBJ1-2|few|-|TRBV20-1
CSARDRRQANYGYTF
TGCAGTGCTAGAGATAGGAGGCAAGCTAACTATGGCTACACCTTC
>TRBJ2-6|-|-|TRBV7-8
CASSLTERPSGANVLTF
TGTGCCAGCAGCTTAACAGAAAGGCCCTCTGGGGCCAACGTCCTGACTTTC